The sequence of this T cell receptor beta chain was determined in a study of Ad26.COV2.S vaccination and SARS-CoV-2 variants. Study context: Participant was drawn from the COV1001 Ad26.COV2.S trial arm.

As regards this clone: No antigen is known for it.

Overall study results and limits: Spike-specific CD8+ and CD4+ T cell responses reportedly showed substantial breadth after vaccination. Comparable non-spike TCR breadth was observed in vaccine and placebo recipients. The placebo group had lower spike-specific TCR breadth than the vaccine recipients did.

The treatment here: 15 to 20 received Ad26.COV2.S at low or high dose, single or two shots; about five received placebo; per-sample allocation not given. Sampling took place 63 days after the first vaccine or placebo injection. Trimming removed 7 bases at V and 7 bases at J, with 19 bases between. The CDR3 totals 13 residues. Germline V CDR1 and CDR2: GTSNPN, SVGIG (reference sequence). The table came from immunoSEQ multiplex PCR; TCRdb's copy has only in-frame clones and leaves some out. The sample records 300,000 to 400,000 clones, around 87% being singletons. The rearrangement links TRBV30 to TRBJ1-2, with D hard to call. The clonotype comes from a person aged 18-65 years who received the Ad26.COV2.S COVID-19 vaccine or a placebo. The sequencing used peripheral blood, collected in a trial of Ad26.COV2.S vaccine versus placebo. CDR3 sequence (DNA): TGTGCCTCGTCTGGCAGCCTCTCTGGTGGCTACACCTTC. Protein product: CASSGSLSGGYTF.